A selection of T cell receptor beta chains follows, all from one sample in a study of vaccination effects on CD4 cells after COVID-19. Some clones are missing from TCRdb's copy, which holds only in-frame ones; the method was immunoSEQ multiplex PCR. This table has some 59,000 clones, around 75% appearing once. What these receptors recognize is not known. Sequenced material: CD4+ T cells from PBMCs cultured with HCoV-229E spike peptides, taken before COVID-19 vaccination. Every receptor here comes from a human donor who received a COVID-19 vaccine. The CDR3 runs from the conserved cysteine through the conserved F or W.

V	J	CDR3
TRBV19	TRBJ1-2	CASSIDSSNYGYTF
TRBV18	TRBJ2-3	CASSDSGGAPTDTQYF
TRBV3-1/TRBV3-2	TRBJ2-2	CASSPQTSFLANTGELFF
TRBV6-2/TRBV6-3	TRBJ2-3	CASSSRQDLTDTQYF
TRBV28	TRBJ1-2	CASSFNNDYTF
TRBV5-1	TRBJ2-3	CASSRLAGTRDTQYF
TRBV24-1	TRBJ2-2	CATSGPTGELFF
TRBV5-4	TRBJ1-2	CASSREDLGYTF
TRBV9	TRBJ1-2	CASSGGGRTGGVIRLGYTF
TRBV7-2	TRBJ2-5	CASSFSRGEETQYF
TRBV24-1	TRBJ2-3	CATSDIPSKRGRVDTQYF
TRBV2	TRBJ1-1	CASSGDRGQAFF
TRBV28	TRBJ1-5	CASLTARARYSNQPQHF
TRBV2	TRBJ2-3	CATQGGGDTQYF
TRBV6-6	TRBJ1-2	CASRRQGPGYTF
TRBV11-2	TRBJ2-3	CASRHQKGADTQYF
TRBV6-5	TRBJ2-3	CASSRSESTDTQYF
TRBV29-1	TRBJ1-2	CSVEDRRQAAGDGYTF
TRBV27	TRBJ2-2	CASSFRGQNTGELFF
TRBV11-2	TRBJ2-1	CAVKGGKRAYNEQFF
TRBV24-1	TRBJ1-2	CATSDVGRLVSLSPRYSNYGYTF
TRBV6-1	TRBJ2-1	CASSDSGASSGNEQFF
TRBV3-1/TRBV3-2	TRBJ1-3	CASSRTGSGNTIYF
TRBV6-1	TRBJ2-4	CASSDLGGAKNIQYF
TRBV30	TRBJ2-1	CAWSVGFNEQFF
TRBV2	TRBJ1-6	CASSVEGGTVNSPLHF
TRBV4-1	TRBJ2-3	CASTSRTGSTDTQYF
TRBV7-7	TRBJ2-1	CASSLRPGSRQDEQFF
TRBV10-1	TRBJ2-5	CASSDPRIAGGPGETQYF
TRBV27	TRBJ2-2	CASSPGTAVTGELFF
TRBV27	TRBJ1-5	CASSSKFYSNQPQHF
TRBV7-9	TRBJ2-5	CASIEDRGQETQYF
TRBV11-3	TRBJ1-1	CASSSLDRGTEAFF
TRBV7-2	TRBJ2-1	CASSLGTHNEQFF
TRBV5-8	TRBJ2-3	CASPSGLGGGTTSTDTQYF
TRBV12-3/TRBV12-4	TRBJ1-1	CASNTRNTEAFF
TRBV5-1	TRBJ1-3	CASSLTVGNTIYF
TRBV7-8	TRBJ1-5	CASSLDRVGQPQHF
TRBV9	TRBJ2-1	CASSAMSGGGLDEQFF
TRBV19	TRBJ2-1	CASSIVGSYNEQFF
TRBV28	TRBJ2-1	CASSLRGAVINEQFF